This TCR beta chain was identified during a study of vaccination effects on CD4 cells after COVID-19. Findings of the study overall: By a late point after vaccination, infection- and vaccine-induced clones had shrunk markedly through clonal contraction.

A note on this clone: What it recognizes is unknown.

Sequencing used immunoSEQ multiplex PCR; TCRdb keeps in-frame clones, though not all of them. In the table there are about 79,000 clones, approximately 81% of which are singletons. CDR1 is SGHNT and CDR2 is YENEEA in the germline V gene. V lost 4 bases, J lost 1 base, and 6 bases stayed unmatched. The CDR3 consists of 15 residues. Expansion with viral peptide pools was applied to antigen-specific CD4+ T cells by the ViraFEST assay prior to sequencing. Culture lasted around eleven days before CD4+ T cell isolation. PBMC cultures contained two million cells per well, approximately 11 IU/ml IL-2 and roughly 10 ug/ml peptides.

The material sequenced was CD4+ T cells from PBMCs cultured with HCoV-229E spike peptides, taken before COVID-19 vaccination. This TCR was recovered from a human donor who received a COVID-19 vaccine. The chain has TRBV11-3 and TRBJ1-1, with TRBD1 matching over 7 bases. CDR3 amino acids: CASSSHRGENTEAFF. DNA for the CDR3: TGTGCCAGCAGCTCCCACAGGGGTGAGAACACTGAAGCTTTCTTT.